This entry describes one TCR beta chain. No cognate antigen has been identified for it. One end of the junction fails to match germline, which may point to a read error. The data belong to a study of T cells after yellow fever vaccination (dated by TCRdb to between 2019 and 2020). Concerning the study at large: Libraries from fractions with low cell numbers were prepared with the SMART-Seq v4 Ultra Low Input RNA kit. To track T-cell clones before and after primary and booster YFV17D yellow fever vaccination, bulk TCR alpha and beta repertoires were sequenced longitudinally. The cohort comprised two healthy male donors, one aged 18 to 30 and one aged 30 to 40 years. Blood was collected at multiple timepoints before and after primary and secondary immunization, and bulk PBMC replicates and cell subsets were isolated. Beyond this particular receptor, the publication reports: After the booster, most of the clones that had expanded following primary vaccination were detected again (around 97% of CD4 and around 90% of CD8), which suggests that memory was broadly maintained. Because only two donors were included in the study, the extent to which the findings can be generalized is limited. A small fraction of clonotypes showed up in both the CD4 and CD8 compartments, probably as a result of convergent recombination. Because abundant contaminating clonotypes from the bulk population could be contained in FACS-sorted repertoires, computational filtering was required. The secondary T-cell response was weaker than the primary response but faster, peaking on day 5 instead of day 15.

The treatment or condition label for this specimen denotes: live attenuated yellow fever vaccine strain. At each blood-draw timepoint, two biological replicates of bulk PBMCs were collected. A standard Ficoll-Paque protocol was used to isolate PBMCs from peripheral blood. TriZol was used to extract RNA from bulk PBMCs, CD4 and CD8 fractions, and dextramer-positive and dextramer-negative fractions. CDR1 and CDR2 are drawn from the germline V gene (reference sequence): LGHDT, YNNKEL. The CDR3 runs 18 residues from the cysteine to the phenylalanine. The DNA shown is the 54-base CDR3, in frame from base 1. Synthesis of TCR cDNA relied on 5'RACE template switching, a step that introduced a universal primer site along with unique molecular identifiers. Priming of cDNA synthesis was performed from both the TCR alpha and TCR beta constant segments. Two PCR steps were used to amplify libraries, with sample barcodes and sequencing adapters being added in the second step. Sequencing of libraries was performed on Illumina HiSeq 2500 (2x100 bp) or NovaSeq (2x150 bp). Processing in the source paper ran as follows. Reads were demultiplexed and collapsed into UMI consensus sequences with MIGEC, and V(D)J alignment was performed with MiXCR. Vaccine-responding clonotypes were defined with edgeR using replicate PBMC samples, requiring FDR below 0.01 and a log2 fold change above 5 up to day 15. Bulk clonotypes were assigned CD4 or CD8 identity according to which sequenced CD4 or CD8 repertoire held them at higher abundance. The public reads were quality trimmed at Q25 with fastp and then assembled into clones with MiXCR by TCRdb, keeping productive beta chains. CDR3 protein sequences are deduplicated, and each keeps its most common genes and DNA. TCRdb's processing, not the authors' own work, is the source of the V and J calls. This sample holds 500,000 to 650,000 distinct CDR3 sequences; roughly a sixth were observed only once. 15% to 20% of the sample is taken by the ten largest.

The V and J segments used are TRBV3-1 and TRBJ2-3; the central 8 bases match TRBD2. The sequence was collected from a man between 18 and 35 years old who received the YFV17D yellow fever vaccine. The source was PBMCs, collected around 5 days after the first yellow fever vaccination. The DNA is TGTGCCACCAGCCAAGATCGTAGCGGGGCCCCTAGCACAGATACGCAGTATTTT. Its translation is CATSQDRSGAPSTDTQYF.